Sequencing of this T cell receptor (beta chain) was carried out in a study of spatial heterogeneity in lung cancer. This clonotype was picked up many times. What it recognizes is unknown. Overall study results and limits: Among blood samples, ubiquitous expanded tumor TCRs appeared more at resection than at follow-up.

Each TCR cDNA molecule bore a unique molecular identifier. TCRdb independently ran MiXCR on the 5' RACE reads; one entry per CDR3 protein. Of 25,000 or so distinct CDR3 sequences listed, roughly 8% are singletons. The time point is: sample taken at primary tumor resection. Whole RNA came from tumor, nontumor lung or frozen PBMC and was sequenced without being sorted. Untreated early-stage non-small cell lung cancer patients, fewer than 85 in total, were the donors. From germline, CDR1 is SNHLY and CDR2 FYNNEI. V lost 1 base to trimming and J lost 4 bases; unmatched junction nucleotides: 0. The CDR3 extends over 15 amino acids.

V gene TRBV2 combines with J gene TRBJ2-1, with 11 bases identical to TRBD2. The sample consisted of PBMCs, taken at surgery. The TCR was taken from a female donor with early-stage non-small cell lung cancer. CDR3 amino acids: CASSEGLAGYNEQFF. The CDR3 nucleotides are TGTGCCAGCAGTGAAGGACTAGCGGGGTACAATGAGCAGTTCTTC.